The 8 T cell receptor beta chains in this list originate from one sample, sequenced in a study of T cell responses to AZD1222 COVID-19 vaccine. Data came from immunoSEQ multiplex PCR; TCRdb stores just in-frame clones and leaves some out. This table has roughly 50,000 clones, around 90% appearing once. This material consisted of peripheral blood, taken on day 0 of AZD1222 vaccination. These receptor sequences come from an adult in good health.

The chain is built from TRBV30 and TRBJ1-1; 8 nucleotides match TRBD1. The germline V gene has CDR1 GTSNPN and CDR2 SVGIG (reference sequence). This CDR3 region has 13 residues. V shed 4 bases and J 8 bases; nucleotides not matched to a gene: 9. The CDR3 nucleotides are TGTGCCTGGACTCGGACAGGGACTTCGGAAGCTTTCTTT. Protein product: CAWTRTGTSEAFF.

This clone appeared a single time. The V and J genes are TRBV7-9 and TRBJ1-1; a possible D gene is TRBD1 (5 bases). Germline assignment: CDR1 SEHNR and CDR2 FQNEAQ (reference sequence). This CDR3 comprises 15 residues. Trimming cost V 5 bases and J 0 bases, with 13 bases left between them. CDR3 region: CASSPLGRLNTEAFF. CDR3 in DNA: TGTGCCAGCAGCCCCCTGGGACGCCTGAACACTGAAGCTTTCTTT.

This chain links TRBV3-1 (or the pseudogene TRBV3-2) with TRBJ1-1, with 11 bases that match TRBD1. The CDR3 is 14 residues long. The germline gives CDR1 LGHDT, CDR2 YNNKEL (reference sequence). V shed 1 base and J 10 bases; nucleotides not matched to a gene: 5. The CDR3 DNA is TGTGCCAGCAGCCAAGCCCCGGACAGGGGGCCAGCTTTCTTT. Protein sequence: CASSQAPDRGPAFF.

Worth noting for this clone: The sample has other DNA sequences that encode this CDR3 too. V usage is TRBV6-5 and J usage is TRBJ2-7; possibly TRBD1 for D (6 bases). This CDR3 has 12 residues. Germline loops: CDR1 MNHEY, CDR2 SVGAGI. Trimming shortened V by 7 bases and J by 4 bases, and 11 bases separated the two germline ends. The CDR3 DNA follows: TGTGCCAGCAAGGACAGTTCTTACGAGCAGTACTTC. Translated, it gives CASKDSSYEQYF.

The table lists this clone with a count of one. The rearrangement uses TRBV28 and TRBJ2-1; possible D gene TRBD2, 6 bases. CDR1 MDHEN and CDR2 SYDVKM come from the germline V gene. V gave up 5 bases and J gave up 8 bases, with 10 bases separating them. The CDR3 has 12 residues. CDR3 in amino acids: CASSLREDEQFF. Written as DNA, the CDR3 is TGTGCCAGCAGTCTCAGGGAGGATGAGCAGTTCTTC.

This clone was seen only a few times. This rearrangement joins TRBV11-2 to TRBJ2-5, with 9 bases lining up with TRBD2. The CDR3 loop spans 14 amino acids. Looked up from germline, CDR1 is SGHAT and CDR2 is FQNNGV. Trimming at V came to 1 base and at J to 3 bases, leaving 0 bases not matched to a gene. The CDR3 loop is CASSLGLAEETQYF. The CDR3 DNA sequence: TGTGCCAGCAGCTTAGGACTAGCGGAAGAGACCCAGTACTTC.

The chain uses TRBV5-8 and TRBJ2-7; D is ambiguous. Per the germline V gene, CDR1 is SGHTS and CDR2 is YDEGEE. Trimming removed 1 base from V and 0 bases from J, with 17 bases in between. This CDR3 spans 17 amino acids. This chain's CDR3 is CASSLLQWTLSSYEQYF. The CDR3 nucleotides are TGTGCCAGCAGCTTGTTGCAATGGACCCTTAGCTCCTACGAGCAGTACTTC. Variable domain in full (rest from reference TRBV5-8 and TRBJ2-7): EAGVTQSPTHLIKTRGQQATLRCSPISGHTSVYWYQQALGLGLQFLLWYDEGEERNRGNFPPRFSGRQFPNYSSELNVNALELEDSALYLCASSLLQWTLSSYEQYFGPGTRLTVT.

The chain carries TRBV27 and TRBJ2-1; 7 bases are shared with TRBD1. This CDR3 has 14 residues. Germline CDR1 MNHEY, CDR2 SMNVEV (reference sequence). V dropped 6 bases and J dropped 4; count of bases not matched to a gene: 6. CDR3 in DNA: TGTGCCAGCAGCCGACAGGGAATATACAATGAGCAGTTCTTC. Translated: CASSRQGIYNEQFF.